The 8 T cell receptor beta chains below all came from one sample that was sequenced in a study of Ad26.COV2.S vaccination and SARS-CoV-2 variants. Only in-frame clones appear in the TCRdb table, and some are missing; sequencing was by immunoSEQ multiplex PCR. The top ten hold around 5.8% of the sample, which has around 300,000 clones, 88% seen once. Noted treatment: roughly 18 received Ad26.COV2.S at low or high dose, single or two shots; about 5 received placebo; per-sample allocation not given. All samples were drawn on day 63, counting from the first vaccine or placebo injection. The source was peripheral blood, collected in a trial of Ad26.COV2.S vaccine versus placebo. The origin of the receptors is a person between 18 and 60 years old who received the Ad26.COV2.S COVID-19 vaccine or a placebo.

The rearrangement joins TRBV7-6 to TRBJ2-7; D remains ambiguous. The CDR3 runs 13 residues. V was pared by 7 bases and J by 3 bases, with 13 bases between. CDR1 and CDR2 from the germline V gene are SGHVS and FNYEAQ. The CDR3 DNA reads TGTGCCAGCACCCGCCGTCTCGACTACGAGCAGTACTTC. Residues: CASTRRLDYEQYF.

This clone was picked up one time. The CDR3: CASSFGTADREGNTGELFF. The CDR3 nucleotides are TGTGCCAGCAGTTTCGGAACCGCGGACAGGGAAGGGAACACCGGGGAGCTGTTTTTT. The gene calls are TRBV28 and TRBJ2-2, with TRBD1 identical over 8 bases. In germline, CDR1 is MDHEN, CDR2 SYDVKM. CDR3 length equals 19 residues. The V gene end was trimmed by 3 bases and the J gene end by 1 base; junction bases not matched to a gene: 13.

V usage is TRBV19 and J usage is TRBJ1-4, with D uncertain. Germline V gene lookup returns CDR1 LNHDA and CDR2 SQIVND (reference sequence). With 10 bases removed from V and 4 bases from J, the gap between germline ends came to 7 bases. This CDR3 has 11 residues. The CDR3 coding sequence is TGTGCCACCAAGCTTAATGAAAAACTGTTTTTT. Translation gives CATKLNEKLFF.

In its sample, this clone was seen a few times. The chain joins TRBV7-2 to TRBJ1-6, with 10 bases that match TRBD1. Unmatched junction bases numbered 3, after V lost 1 base and J lost 3 bases. The length of the CDR3 is 17 residues. Looked up from germline, CDR1 is SGHTA and CDR2 is FQGNSA. The CDR3 loop reads CASSLVRTGGYNSPLHF. CDR3 coding DNA: TGTGCCAGCAGCTTAGTAAGGACAGGGGGCTATAATTCACCCCTCCACTTT. The full variable domain, in which reference TRBV7-2 and TRBJ1-6 provide the parts outside the CDR3, is GAGVSQSPSNKVTEKGKDVELRCDPISGHTALYWYRQSLGQGLEFLIYFQGNSAPDKSGLPSDRFSAERTGGSVSTLTIQRTQQEDSAVYLCASSLVRTGGYNSPLHFGNGTRLTVT.

The V gene is TRBV5-1, the J gene TRBJ2-6, with D maybe TRBD1 (5 bases). Germline V gene sequence: CDR1 SGHRS, CDR2 YFSETQ. Between the trimmed V and J ends, which lost 4 bases and 0 bases, there was a span of 8 bases. The CDR3 runs 15 residues. CDR3: CASSPRDSGANVLTF. DNA for the CDR3: TGCGCCAGCAGCCCCAGGGACTCTGGGGCCAACGTCCTGACTTTC.

In this sample, this clone turned up a few times. The J gene is TRBJ2-7, the V gene TRBV2; D tentatively fits TRBD1 or TRBD2 (5 bases each). V was trimmed by 8 bases and J by 7 bases, leaving 27 bases between them. Germline V gene sequence: CDR1 SNHLY, CDR2 FYNNEI. This CDR3 comprises 16 residues. As DNA, the CDR3 is TGTGCCAGCGGGGGAAAAGGGTCTGGTTTCGTCCGGGAGCAGTACTTC. Translating it yields CASGGKGSGFVREQYF.

The CDR3 protein is CASSDLYEQYF. The DNA for the CDR3 is TGTGCCAGCAGTGACCTTTACGAGCAGTACTTC. V usage is TRBV13 and J usage is TRBJ2-7; D gene uncertain. Trimming removed 6 bases from V and 4 bases from J, with 7 bases in between. Germline CDR1 PRHDT, CDR2 FYEKMQ (reference sequence). The CDR3 is 11 residues long.

The V and J genes are TRBV9 and TRBJ2-3, with 13 bases aligning to TRBD2. The germline gives CDR1 SGDLS, CDR2 YYNGEE. V shed 0 bases and J 0 bases; nucleotides not matched to a gene: 7. The CDR3 loop spans 19 amino acids. The DNA for the CDR3 is TGTGCCAGCAGCGTAGGGACCGGGACTAGCGGGGTTAGCACAGATACGCAGTATTTT. This translates into CASSVGTGTSGVSTDTQYF.